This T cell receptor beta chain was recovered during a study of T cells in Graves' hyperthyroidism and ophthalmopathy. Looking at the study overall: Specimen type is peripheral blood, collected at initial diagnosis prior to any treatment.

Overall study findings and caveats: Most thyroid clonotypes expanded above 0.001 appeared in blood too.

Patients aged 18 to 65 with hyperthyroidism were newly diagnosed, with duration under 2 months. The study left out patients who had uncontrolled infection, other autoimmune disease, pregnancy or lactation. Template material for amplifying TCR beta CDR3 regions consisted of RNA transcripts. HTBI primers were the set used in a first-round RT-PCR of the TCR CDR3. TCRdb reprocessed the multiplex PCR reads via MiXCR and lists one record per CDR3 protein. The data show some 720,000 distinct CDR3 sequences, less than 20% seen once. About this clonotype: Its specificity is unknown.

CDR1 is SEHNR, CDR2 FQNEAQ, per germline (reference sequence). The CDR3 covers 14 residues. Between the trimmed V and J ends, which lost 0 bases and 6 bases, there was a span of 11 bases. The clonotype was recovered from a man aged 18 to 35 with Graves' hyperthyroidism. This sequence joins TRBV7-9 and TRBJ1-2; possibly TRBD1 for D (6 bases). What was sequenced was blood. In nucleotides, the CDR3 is TGTGCCAGCAGCTTAGCGGGCAGGGGAGATGGCTACACCTTC. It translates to CASSLAGRGDGYTF.